This TCR beta chain was sequenced in a study of T cell clonotyping in hematopoietic cell transplantation. General study results and limits: After transplant, recipient diversity fell while pathologically expanded clonotypes grew through day 180. At the given depth, recipient repertoires were over 95% de novo clonotypes. Higher Inverse Simpson Index values in graft donor and pretransplant recipient predicted broader posttransplant TCR diversity. Without cell sorting, CD4 versus CD8 contributions remain unresolved.

Points on this clone: The antigen remains unidentified.

TCRdb keeps only in-frame clones here, not all; method: immunoSEQ multiplex PCR. This table has about 15,000 clones, about nine tenths appearing once. CDR1 is MDHEN, CDR2 SYDVKM, per germline. Trimming removed 9 bases at V and 9 bases at J, with 30 bases between. The CDR3 is made up of 16 amino acids. This chain uses TRBV28 with TRBJ2-7; maybe TRBD2 (6 bases). Sample: peripheral blood mononuclear cells. This TCR was sampled from a man between 45 and 60 years old in good health. Some clones in this sample may be carry-over from other donors' samples. This CDR3 reads CASTQTGTQIFLGQYF. CDR3 in DNA: TGTGCCAGTACACAGACCGGGACTCAAATCTTCCTAGGGCAGTACTTC.